A single sample is the source of the 10 T cell receptor beta chains below, sequenced in a study of blood T cell repertoires in COVID-19. TCRdb's copy holds only in-frame clones and misses some; the assay was immunoSEQ multiplex PCR. The table includes 95,000 to 150,000 clones, around four fifths detected once. Sample: peripheral blood. These receptors came from a human donor in a cohort sampled during active COVID-19.

The genes are TRBV27 and TRBJ2-3; TRBD1 matches 9 bases. V lost 8 bases to trimming and J lost 5 bases; unmatched junction nucleotides: 11. The CDR3 contains 15 residues. CDR1 and CDR2 (germline): MNHEY, SMNVEV (reference sequence). Here the CDR3 reads CASGTGTGWIDTQYF. In DNA form, the CDR3 reads TGTGCCAGCGGGACCGGGACAGGGTGGATAGATACGCAGTATTTT.

V and J are TRBV14 and TRBJ2-3, with 10 bases lining up with TRBD1. V trimming: 1 base; J trimming: 1 base; junction bases outside the gene matches: 2. Per the germline V gene, CDR1 is SGHDN and CDR2 is FVKESK. CDR3 length: 16 residues. CDR3 nucleotide sequence: TGTGCCAGCAGCCAAGGCGACAGGGGGCGCACAGATACGCAGTATTTT. Encoded protein: CASSQGDRGRTDTQYF.

The chain employs TRBV6-2 or TRBV6-3 and TRBJ2-4; 12 bases agree with TRBD2. The junction had 9 bases not matched to a gene; V was cut back by 2 bases and J by 7 bases. Germline CDR1 and CDR2: MNHEY and SVGEGT. This CDR3 contains 17 residues. The CDR3 DNA reads as TGTGCCAGCAGTTACACAAGATCTAGCGGGAGGGCGAACATTCAGTACTTC. Translating it yields CASSYTRSSGRANIQYF.

This chain joins TRBV6-6 and TRBJ2-1, with TRBD2 matching over 15 bases. Germline loops: CDR1 MNHNY, CDR2 SVGAGI (reference sequence). The length of the CDR3 is 21 residues. The V and J ends lost 5 bases and 1 base, in that order; junction bases with no gene match: 15. The CDR3 bases are TGTGCCAGCAGTCCCACACTCTGGACTAGCGGGAGGGCTGAGTCCTACAATGAGCAGTTCTTC. This gives the protein CASSPTLWTSGRAESYNEQFF.

The rearrangement uses TRBV19 and TRBJ1-4; a possible D gene is TRBD1 (6 bases). Trimming removed 6 bases from V and 5 bases from J, with 13 bases in between. Germline values: CDR1 LNHDA, CDR2 SQIVND (reference sequence). This CDR3 contains 14 residues. The CDR3 loop reads CASRPGQKNEKLFF. CDR3 sequence (DNA): TGTGCCAGTAGGCCTGGACAGAAGAATGAAAAACTGTTTTTT.

This clone was detected a few times. The chain combines TRBV27 with TRBJ1-5; 10 nucleotides agree with TRBD1. Germline CDR1 MNHEY, CDR2 SMNVEV (reference sequence). This CDR3 spans 15 amino acids. J lost 11 bases, V lost 1 base, and 8 bases had no gene match. CDR3 in amino acids: CASSLFGTGASTQHF. For the CDR3, the DNA is TGTGCCAGCAGTTTATTTGGGACAGGGGCGAGTACCCAGCATTTT.

A few counts support this clone. The rearrangement joins TRBV18 to TRBJ2-7; possibly TRBD2 for D (5 bases). CDR3 size: 15 residues. Germline V lookup: CDR1 KGHSH, CDR2 LQKENI. V lost 0 bases and J 6 bases, leaving 15 bases between the germline ends. This CDR3 is CASSPPPGRFGEQYF. Written as DNA, the CDR3 is TGTGCCAGCTCACCACCGCCGGGAAGGTTTGGCGAGCAGTACTTC.

This clone was observed a single time. The chain joins TRBV6-5 to TRBJ2-2, with TRBD2 identical over 8 bases. V was clipped by 9 bases and J by 4 bases; unmatched bases: 7. The CDR3 is made up of 14 amino acids. CDR1 is MNHEY, CDR2 SVGAGI, per germline. CDR3: CASYSGNPTGELFF. The DNA for the CDR3 is TGTGCCAGTTATAGCGGGAACCCCACCGGGGAGCTGTTTTTT.

CDR3 residues: CSASFTGVGETQYF. The CDR3 DNA sequence: TGCAGTGCTAGTTTTACAGGGGTGGGGGAGACCCAGTACTTC. The V and J genes are TRBV20-1 and TRBJ2-5, with TRBD1 matching over 7 bases. V lost 3 bases to trimming and J lost 5 bases; unmatched junction nucleotides: 9. This CDR3 is built from 14 residues. Germline CDR1 is DFQATT and CDR2 is SNEGSKA (reference sequence).

This chain uses TRBV7-2 with TRBJ2-5, with D maybe TRBD1 (7 bases). V lost 7 bases and J 1 base, leaving 16 bases between the germline ends. The CDR3 consists of 15 residues. The germline V gene encodes CDR1 SGHTA and CDR2 FQGNSA. This CDR3 reads CASTWRGLSQETQYF. The CDR3 DNA is TGTGCCAGCACTTGGAGGGGGCTGAGCCAAGAGACCCAGTACTTC.